Reported below is one T cell receptor (beta chain). Its antigen is not known. The sample belongs to a study of tumor and adjacent non-tumor tissue in lung cancer. Study at large: Aged about 30 to 85 years, patients included 10 men and five or six women with stage I to III disease. Study-wide results and caveats: Tumor tissue had significantly higher TCR diversity than normal lung.

No cell sorting was done before RNA was extracted from the tissue. Between August and November 2014, newly diagnosed, chemotherapy-naive lung cancer patients underwent thoracic surgery in China. A modified ARM-PCR protocol with three rounds of nested PCR amplified TCRbeta. In TCRdb, the multiplex PCR reads were re-called with MiXCR into one record per CDR3 protein. Of about 70,000 distinct CDR3 sequences in the sample, 73% were seen once. The specimen was lung tumor tissue. This TCR was recovered from a man in his 60s with non-small cell lung cancer.

CDR3: CCDRDRAGLATNEQFF. The CDR3 region has the DNA TGCTGTGATAGAGATCGGGCGGGACTAGCTACCAATGAGCAGTTCTTC. This rearrangement joins TRBV20-1 to TRBJ2-1; 9 bases align to TRBD2. This CDR3 spans 16 amino acids. Germline-derived CDR1 and CDR2 are DFQATT and SNEGSKA (reference sequence).